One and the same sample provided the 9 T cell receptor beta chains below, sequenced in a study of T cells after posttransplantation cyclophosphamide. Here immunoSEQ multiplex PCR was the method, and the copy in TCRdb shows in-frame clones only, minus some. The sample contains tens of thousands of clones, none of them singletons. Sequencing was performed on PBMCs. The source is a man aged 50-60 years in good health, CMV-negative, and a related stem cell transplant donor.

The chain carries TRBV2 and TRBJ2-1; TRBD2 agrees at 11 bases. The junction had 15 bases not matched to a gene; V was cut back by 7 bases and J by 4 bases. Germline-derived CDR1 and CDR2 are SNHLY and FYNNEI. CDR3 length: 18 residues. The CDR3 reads CASTEILAGDVSYNEQFF. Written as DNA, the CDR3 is TGTGCCAGCACCGAAATACTAGCGGGGGACGTTTCTTACAATGAGCAGTTCTTC.

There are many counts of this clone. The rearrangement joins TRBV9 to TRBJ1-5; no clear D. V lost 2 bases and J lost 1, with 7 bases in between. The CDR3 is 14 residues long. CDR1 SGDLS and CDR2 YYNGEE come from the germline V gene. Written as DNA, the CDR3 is TGTGCCAGCAGCGTTGAGGGCAGCAATCAGCCCCAGCATTTT. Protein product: CASSVEGSNQPQHF.

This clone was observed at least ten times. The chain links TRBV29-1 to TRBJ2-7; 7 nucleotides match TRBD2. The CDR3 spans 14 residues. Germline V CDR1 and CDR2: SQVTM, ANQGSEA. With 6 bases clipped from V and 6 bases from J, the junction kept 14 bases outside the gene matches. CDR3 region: CSVAEGRGGVEQYF. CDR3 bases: TGCAGCGTCGCCGAAGGAAGGGGAGGGGTCGAGCAGTACTTC.

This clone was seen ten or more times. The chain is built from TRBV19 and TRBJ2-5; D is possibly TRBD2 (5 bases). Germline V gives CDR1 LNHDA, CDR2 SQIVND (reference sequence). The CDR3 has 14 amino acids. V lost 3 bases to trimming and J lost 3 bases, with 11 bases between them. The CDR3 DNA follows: TGTGCCAGTAGTATGGGGAGCGGAAAAGAGACCCAGTACTTC. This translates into CASSMGSGKETQYF.

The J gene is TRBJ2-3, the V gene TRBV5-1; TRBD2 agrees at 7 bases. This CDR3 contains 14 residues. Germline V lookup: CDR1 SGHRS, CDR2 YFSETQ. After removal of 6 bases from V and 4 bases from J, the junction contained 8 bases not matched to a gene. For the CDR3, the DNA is TGCGCCAGCAAGGGGCAGGGAGGGCCAGATACGCAGTATTTT. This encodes CASKGQGGPDTQYF.

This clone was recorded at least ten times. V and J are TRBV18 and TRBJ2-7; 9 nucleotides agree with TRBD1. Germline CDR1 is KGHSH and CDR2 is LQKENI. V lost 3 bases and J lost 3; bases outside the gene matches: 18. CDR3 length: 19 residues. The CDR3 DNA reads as TGTGCCAGCTCACCCCGACTTAACTTTCCGGGACAGGGAGGCTACGAGCAGTACTTC. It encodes CASSPRLNFPGQGGYEQYF.

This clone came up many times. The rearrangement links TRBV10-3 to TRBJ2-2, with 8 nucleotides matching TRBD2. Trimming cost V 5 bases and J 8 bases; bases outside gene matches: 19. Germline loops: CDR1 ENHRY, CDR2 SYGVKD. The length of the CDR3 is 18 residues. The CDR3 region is CAISSTGFAGGSAGELFF. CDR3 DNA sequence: TGTGCCATCAGTTCCACAGGCTTTGCGGGAGGTTCTGCGGGGGAGCTGTTTTTT.

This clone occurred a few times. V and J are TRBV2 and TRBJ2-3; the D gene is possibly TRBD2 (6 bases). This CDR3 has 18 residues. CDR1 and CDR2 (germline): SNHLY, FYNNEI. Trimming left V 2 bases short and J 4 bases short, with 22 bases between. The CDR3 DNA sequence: TGTGCCAGCAGTGAAACTTCGCGGGGACTTGATCTTGCAGATACGCAGTATTTT. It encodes CASSETSRGLDLADTQYF.

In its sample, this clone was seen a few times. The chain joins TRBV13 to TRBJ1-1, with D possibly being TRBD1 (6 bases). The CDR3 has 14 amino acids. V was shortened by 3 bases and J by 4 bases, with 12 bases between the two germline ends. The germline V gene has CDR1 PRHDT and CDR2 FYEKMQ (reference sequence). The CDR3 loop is CASSFRQVSTEAFF. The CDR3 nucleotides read TGTGCCAGCAGCTTCCGACAGGTTAGCACTGAAGCTTTCTTT.